What follows are 2 T cell receptor beta chains derived from one specimen sequenced in a study of spatial heterogeneity in lung cancer. TCRdb re-analysed the 5' RACE reads in MiXCR, keeping a single row per CDR3 protein. The sample yields some 120,000 distinct CDR3 sequences, more than 10% seen once. Time point specified: blood at routine non-recurrence follow-up after resection. Researchers sequenced whole RNA taken from tumor, nontumor lung or frozen PBMC without sorting. Specimen: PBMCs, collected at follow-up. These receptors were obtained from a male donor with early-stage non-small cell lung cancer.

This clonotype has only a few counts. The CDR3 coding sequence is TGCGCCAGCAGCTTGGACAGCCATTTGAACACTGAAGCTTTCTTT. Its translation is CASSLDSHLNTEAFF. The J gene is TRBJ1-1, the V gene TRBV5-1, with D unclear. This CDR3 is 15 amino acids long. Germline CDR1 reads SGHRS; CDR2 reads YFSETQ. With 0 bases removed from V and 0 bases from J, the gap between germline ends came to 9 bases.

The gene calls are TRBV24-1 and TRBJ1-5; 8 positions agree with TRBD1. Losses at the gene ends were 3 bases for V and 2 bases for J; bases not matched to a gene: 2. Germline V gene lookup returns CDR1 KGHDR and CDR2 SFDVKD. The CDR3 is made up of 15 amino acids. CDR3 sequence: CATSDAGGGNQPQHF. CDR3 sequence (DNA): TGTGCCACCAGTGATGCAGGGGGCGGCAATCAGCCCCAGCATTTT.